This is a list of T cell receptor beta chains from one sample in a study of cytomegalovirus exposure and HLA in healthy donors. Produced via immunoSEQ multiplex PCR; TCRdb's table is partial and in-frame only. This sample has approximately 150,000 clones, with about two thirds found just once. Sequencing input: PBMCs. The source of these receptors is a young man in good health and CMV-seropositive. The CDR3 runs from the conserved cysteine through the conserved F or W. D genes are given only for firm matches. Clone size is not always given. Where it is, it says once, few, many or a class for expanded clones.

D gene	J gene	clone size	V gene	CDR3 DNA	CDR3 protein
TRBD1	TRBJ2-7	NA	TRBV19	TGTGCCAGTAGTATTGGTGGACAGGGGGCTCTCGAGCAGTACTTC	CASSIGGQGALEQYF
NA	TRBJ1-1	few	TRBV7-3	TGTGCCAGCAGCTCACAGAGGAACACTGAAGCTTTCTTT	CASSSQRNTEAFF
NA	TRBJ1-2	NA	TRBV7-2	TGTGCCAGCAGCATTAAACAGGGAGCTAACTATGGCTACACCTTC	CASSIKQGANYGYTF
TRBD1	TRBJ1-1	NA	TRBV7-9	TGTGCCAGCAGCTTAGGACAGGGCAACACTGAAGCTTTCTTT	CASSLGQGNTEAFF
TRBD2	TRBJ2-1	few	TRBV7-6	TGTGCCAGCAGCTTAGCTTCAGCGGGAATAAACAATGAGCAGTTCTTC	CASSLASAGINNEQFF
TRBD1	TRBJ2-2	once	TRBV5-1	TGCGCCGCAAAACAGGGGACGAACACCGGGGAGCTGTTTTTT	CAAKQGTNTGELFF
TRBD2	TRBJ2-1	NA	TRBV29-1	TGCAGCGTCCGGACTAGCGGAAACAATGAGCAGTTCTTC	CSVRTSGNNEQFF
TRBD2	TRBJ2-7	few	TRBV5-4	TGTGCCAGCAGCCCTTCTGGCGGGAGTTTGCGTGGCGAGCAGTACTTC	CASSPSGGSLRGEQYF
TRBD1	TRBJ1-5	NA	TRBV28	TGTGCCAGCGTAACGGGGGACAGAAATCAGCCCCAGCATTTT	CASVTGDRNQPQHF
TRBD1	TRBJ1-4	NA	TRBV7-7	TGTGCCAGCAGCATGGGACAGGGCCAGGGTGAAAAACTGTTTTTT	CASSMGQGQGEKLFF
NA	TRBJ1-2	NA	TRBV27	TGTGCCAGCAGTCCTCTGACCGGGGGCTATGGCTACACCTTC	CASSPLTGGYGYTF
NA	TRBJ1-2	NA	TRBV5-1	TGCGCCAGCAGCGATCCGGGGGGGGCTTATGGCTACACCTTC	CASSDPGGAYGYTF
TRBD2	TRBJ2-7	NA	TRBV20-1	TGCAGTGGACTAGCGGATGAGGAGCAGTACTTC	CSGLADEEQYF
NA	TRBJ1-2	NA	TRBV7-2	TGTGCCAGCAGCTTAGAGCCCAACTATGGCTACACCTTC	CASSLEPNYGYTF
TRBD2	TRBJ2-3	NA	TRBV2	TGTGCCAGCAGTATATTTCCATACACTAGCGGGAGCACAGATACGCAGTATTTT	CASSIFPYTSGSTDTQYF
TRBD2	TRBJ2-7	few	TRBV7-8	TGTGCCAGCAGCTACTCCGGGACTAGCTCCGAGCAGTACTTC	CASSYSGTSSEQYF
TRBD1	TRBJ2-1	NA	TRBV10-1	TGCGCCAGCAGTGCGACCGGGACAGGAATCTACAATGAGCAGTTCTTC	CASSATGTGIYNEQFF
NA	TRBJ1-2	NA	TRBV30	TGTGCCTGGAGTGAGGAGGGTATTAACTATGGCTACACCTTC	CAWSEEGINYGYTF
TRBD2	TRBJ2-1	NA	TRBV2	TGTGCCAGCAGTGAAGCCGGACTAGGATCCAATGAGCAGTTCTTC	CASSEAGLGSNEQFF
NA	TRBJ2-1	NA	TRBV6-6	TGTGCCAGCTCAGGACCGAGGGATGAGCAGTTCTTC	CASSGPRDEQFF
NA	TRBJ2-3	once	TRBV9	TGTGCCAGCAGCAGGGGCCAGGCGGGCACAGATACGCAGTATTTT	CASSRGQAGTDTQYF
TRBD2	TRBJ2-2	NA	TRBV7-9	TGTGCCAGCCCGGGACTAGCGGAGAGTCCGAACACCGGGGAGCTGTTTTTT	CASPGLAESPNTGELFF
TRBD1	TRBJ1-5	few	TRBV6-1	TGTGCCACCGAGACAGGGAGAGTCTCTCAGCCCCAGCATTTT	CATETGRVSQPQHF
TRBD1	TRBJ1-2	NA	TRBV2	TGTGCCAGCACTCAGACAGGGCCTGGCTACACCTTC	CASTQTGPGYTF
NA	TRBJ1-5	once	TRBV19	TGTGCCAGTATGAGGCAGTACAATCAGCCCCAGCATTTT	CASMRQYNQPQHF
NA	TRBJ2-7	NA	TRBV27	TGTGCCAGCAGTTTATATGCGCTCCAGGGCTACGAGCAGTACTTC	CASSLYALQGYEQYF
TRBD1	TRBJ1-1	few	TRBV5-1	TGCGCCAGCAGCTCCAGGGGGGCGGTGACTGAAGCTTTCTTT	CASSSRGAVTEAFF
TRBD1	TRBJ2-5	NA	TRBV28	TGTGCCAGCAGGATCCCGGGGACAGGGGGCATGGAGACCCAGTACTTC	CASRIPGTGGMETQYF
TRBD1	TRBJ2-7	NA	TRBV30	TGTGCCTGGAGTGTAGGATCTGGGACAGGGGCGGACGAGCAGTACTTC	CAWSVGSGTGADEQYF
NA	TRBJ2-2	NA	TRBV5-5	TGTGCCAGCACCCTAAGGGGAGGTTTTGGGGAGCTGTTTTTT	CASTLRGGFGELFF
NA	TRBJ2-7	NA	TRBV7-9	TGTGCCAGCAGCCAAGAAATGGGAGGTGGCGACGAGCAGTACTTC	CASSQEMGGGDEQYF
TRBD1	TRBJ1-2	NA	TRBV11-3	TGTGCCAGCAGTGGGACAGGGAGAATGGTTGGCTACACCTTC	CASSGTGRMVGYTF
TRBD2	TRBJ2-1	NA	TRBV12-5	TGTGCTAGTGCCCCGAGCGGGGCTTTTTACAATGAGCAGTTCTTC	CASAPSGAFYNEQFF
NA	TRBJ2-2	NA	TRBV27	TGTGCCAGCAGTTTACCAGGGGCCCCCGGGGAGCTGTTTTTT	CASSLPGAPGELFF
NA	TRBJ2-3	NA	TRBV2	TGTGCCAGCAATGTCGATAGGGACTCGATCACAGATACGCAGTATTTT	CASNVDRDSITDTQYF
NA	TRBJ2-4	NA	TRBV6-1	TGTGCCAGCATCGTATCTCCTTTAGCCAAAAACATTCAGTACTTC	CASIVSPLAKNIQYF
NA	TRBJ1-2	NA	TRBV19	TGTGCCAGTAATTACCGGGACATCGATAACTATGGCTACACCTTC	CASNYRDIDNYGYTF
TRBD1	TRBJ2-5	NA	TRBV11-2	TGTGCCAGCAGCTGGAATAGGGGGCGGAGGGAGACCCAGTACTTC	CASSWNRGRRETQYF
TRBD2	TRBJ2-5	NA	TRBV5-4	TGTGCCAGCAGTTCCGGACTAGCGGGAGGGGGGGAGACCCAGTACTTC	CASSSGLAGGGETQYF
NA	TRBJ2-1	NA	TRBV5-1	TGCGCCAGCAGCCCTATCGTAGGGGGGGACAATGAGCAGTTCTTC	CASSPIVGGDNEQFF
NA	TRBJ1-4	NA	TRBV6-1	TGTGCCAGCAGTGAGGGGGCCCCTTGGGACACTAATGAAAAACTGTTTTTT	CASSEGAPWDTNEKLFF
TRBD1	TRBJ1-2	NA	TRBV30	TGTGCCTGGAGGATAAGGGGGCAGGGAGGCTACACCTTC	CAWRIRGQGGYTF
NA	TRBJ1-2	NA	TRBV11-2	TGTGCCAGCAGCTTAGGGGCAGGCGATTATGGCTACACCTTC	CASSLGAGDYGYTF
NA	TRBJ1-5	NA	TRBV19	TGTGCCAGTAACGGGGTGGGTCAGCCCCAGCATTTT	CASNGVGQPQHF
NA	TRBJ2-1	NA	TRBV6-6	TGTGCCAGCGGACGCTCCGGGGGACTTGACAGTGAGCAGTTCTTC	CASGRSGGLDSEQFF
TRBD2	TRBJ2-1	NA	TRBV18	TGTGCCAGCTCACCGACTAGCGGGAGCTACAATGAGCAGTTCTTC	CASSPTSGSYNEQFF
TRBD1	TRBJ2-7	NA	TRBV5-1	TGCGCCGGCAGCTTAGGACAGGTACGGGACGAGCAGTACTTC	CAGSLGQVRDEQYF
NA	TRBJ1-3	NA	TRBV9	TGTGCCAGCAGCGTCGGGGGGGGTGGAAACACCATATATTTT	CASSVGGGGNTIYF
TRBD2	TRBJ2-3	NA	TRBV7-9	TGTGCCAGCAGCTTTTTAGCGGGAGTGCGTGGCACAGATACGCAGTATTTT	CASSFLAGVRGTDTQYF
TRBD1	TRBJ2-2	NA	TRBV5-4	TGTGCCAGCAGTATATCTCCTGACAGGGGGTTTGTCGGGGAGCTGTTTTTT	CASSISPDRGFVGELFF
NA	TRBJ2-5	NA	TRBV7-9	TGTTCCAGCAGCCCTAATGGCGGGATTATAGGAGAGACCCAGTACTTC	CSSSPNGGIIGETQYF
TRBD2	TRBJ2-1	NA	TRBV6-6	TGTGCCAGCACCCGGGAGGCGTATTCTCCCAATGAGCAGTTCTTC	CASTREAYSPNEQFF
NA	TRBJ2-2	NA	TRBV5-1	TGCGCCAGCAGCCAAAACAGATTAACGAACACCGGGGAGCTGTTTTTT	CASSQNRLTNTGELFF
NA	TRBJ2-5	NA	TRBV6-6	TGTGCCAGCAGCTCAACCCCCTCGGAGCAGTACTTC	CASSSTPSEQYF
TRBD1	TRBJ1-2	NA	TRBV10-3	TGTGCCACTATGACAGGGGGGGAAGGCTACACCTTC	CATMTGGEGYTF
TRBD2	TRBJ2-7	NA	TRBV11-2	TGTGCCAGCAGCCCCCCGGGACTAGCGAAAAACGAGCAGTACTTC	CASSPPGLAKNEQYF
TRBD1	TRBJ1-1	few	TRBV13	TGTGCCAGCAGCAAAAGTGGACAGGGTGACACTGAAGCTTTCTTT	CASSKSGQGDTEAFF
TRBD1	TRBJ2-7	NA	TRBV6-5	TGTGCCAGCAGTACCGCCGGGACAGCGGACTACGAGCAGTACTTC	CASSTAGTADYEQYF
TRBD2	TRBJ2-3	NA	TRBV7-2	TGTGCCAGCAGCTCCGGACTAGCGGGGTACACAGATACGCAGTATTTT	CASSSGLAGYTDTQYF
TRBD2	TRBJ2-1	NA	TRBV15	TGTGCCACCAGCAGAGAGGCTAGCGGGAGAATCCACAATGAGCAGTTCTTC	CATSREASGRIHNEQFF